This TCR beta chain was sequenced for a study of cytomegalovirus exposure and HLA in healthy donors. Points from the study as a whole: TRBV6-2, TRBV6-3 and some other V segments were unresolvable in 87-base-pair reads. A link between a missense DCLRE1C variant and TCR beta V- and J-gene trimming emerged from a later analysis.

The PCR employed 60 Vbeta primers together with 13 Jbeta primers. The data were produced by immunoSEQ multiplex PCR, yet TCRdb's version contains in-frame clones alone and is incomplete. This sample has tens of thousands of clones, with more than 60% found just once. As for this clone: Its target is unknown.

The V gene end was trimmed by 0 bases and the J gene end by 9 bases; junction bases not matched to a gene: 6. Germline lookup yields CDR1 LNHDA and CDR2 SQIVND (reference sequence). The CDR3 loop spans 14 amino acids. This sequence was found in a male donor in good health and CMV-seropositive. The chain is built from TRBV19 and TRBJ1-2; 8 positions agree with TRBD1. Specimen: PBMCs. This CDR3 is CASSIEDRAARYTF. For the CDR3, the DNA is TGTGCCAGTAGTATAGAGGACAGGGCGGCACGCTACACCTTC. The entire variable domain, with the rest obtained from reference TRBV19 and TRBJ1-2, is as follows: DGGITQSPKYLFRKEGQNVTLSCEQNLNHDAMYWYRQDPGQGLRLIYYSQIVNDFQKGDIAEGYSVSREKKESFPLTVTSAQKNPTAFYLCASSIEDRAARYTFGSGTRLTVV.